This T cell receptor (beta chain) was sequenced in a study of chemoradiotherapy in HPV16-positive cancers. Study background: Functional T-cell assays on two HPV16-positive patients' cells defined candidate HPV-specific clones and common TCR motifs.

Generated by immunoSEQ multiplex PCR, the TCRdb table keeps only in-frame clones and is missing some. The sample contains several thousand clones, under 85% of which appear only once. The germline CDR1 and CDR2 sequences are GTSNPN and SVGIG (reference sequence). The CDR3 runs 17 residues. J lost 5 bases, V lost 4 bases, and 13 bases had no gene match. Concerning this clone: As yet, its antigen is unknown.

The study, taken as a whole, reports: Candidate HPV-specific clones and E7-related TCR motifs grew in tumor during treatment.

The sequenced sample was tumor tissue, obtained from a patient who underwent chemoradiotherapy. This receptor was obtained from a human donor with HPV-associated anogenital cancer. The chain has TRBV30 and TRBJ1-4; 10 bases fit TRBD1. The CDR3 region is CAWTTSGTGAINEKLFF. The CDR3 DNA follows: TGTGCCTGGACCACTTCCGGGACAGGGGCCATAAATGAAAAACTGTTTTTT.